A single sample gave rise to the 8 T cell receptor beta chains below, sequenced in a study of T cells in Graves' hyperthyroidism and ophthalmopathy. Amplified TCR beta CDR3 regions came from RNA transcripts. TCR CDR3 regions were first amplified by RT-PCR with HTBI primers. In TCRdb, the multiplex PCR reads were re-called with MiXCR into one record per CDR3 protein. The sample yields roughly 700,000 distinct CDR3 sequences, roughly a third seen once. Sequenced sample: blood. The receptor source for this set is a middle-aged woman with Graves' hyperthyroidism.

This clonotype was seen only a few times. The CDR3, as DNA: TGTGCCAGTAGCAAATCAGGGTATCAGCCCCAGCATTTT. This codes for CASSKSGYQPQHF. This chain connects TRBV19 to TRBJ1-5; tentatively, D is TRBD1 (5 bases). This CDR3 contains 13 residues. Germline V CDR1 and CDR2: LNHDA, SQIVND (reference sequence). Trimming stripped 6 bases from V and 5 bases from J, with 11 bases between. The full variable domain, in which reference TRBV19 and TRBJ1-5 provide the parts outside the CDR3, is DGGITQSPKYLFRKEGQNVTLSCEQNLNHDAMYWYRQDPGQGLRLIYYSQIVNDFQKGDIAEGYSVSREKKESFPLTVTSAQKNPTAFYLCASSKSGYQPQHFGDGTRLSIL.

This clonotype was detected a few times. The J gene is TRBJ1-1, the V gene TRBV5-4; 8 bases match TRBD1. Germline V gene data show CDR1 as SGHNT and CDR2 as YYREEE (reference sequence). This CDR3 comprises 15 residues. Trimming took 4 bases from V and 6 from J; bases not matched to a gene: 11. The CDR3 bases are TGTGCCAGCAGCCCAGGACAGGGATCGTTTGCTGAAGCTTTCTTT. Its translation: CASSPGQGSFAEAFF.

V usage is TRBV7-9 and J usage is TRBJ1-4; 9 nucleotides match TRBD1. Germline V gene data show CDR1 as SEHNR and CDR2 as FQNEAQ (reference sequence). Trimming cost V 1 base and J 5 bases; bases outside gene matches: 2. This CDR3 is 15 amino acids long. The chain's CDR3 is CASSLGDRENEKLFF. CDR3 nucleotides: TGTGCCAGCAGCTTAGGGGACAGGGAGAATGAAAAACTGTTTTTT.

At least ten counts were recorded for this clonotype. This chain connects TRBV12-3 or TRBV12-4 to TRBJ1-5; unclear D gene. The CDR3 has 12 amino acids. Trimming stripped 4 bases from V and 9 bases from J, with 10 bases between. This CDR3 is CASSSGVGPQHF. In nucleotides, the CDR3 is TGTGCCAGCAGTTCCGGCGTGGGGCCCCAGCATTTT.

This clonotype has a count of ten or more. The chain couples TRBV6-1 to TRBJ2-5; possible D gene TRBD2, 6 bases. This CDR3 has 13 residues. V dropped 2 bases and J dropped 5 bases, with 9 bases sitting between them. Per germline, CDR1 MNHNS and CDR2 SASEGT. CDR3 bases: TGTGCCAGCAGTGAATTCGGGAGTGAGACCCAGTACTTC. It encodes CASSEFGSETQYF.

The CDR3 loop reads CASSRTGGTEETQYF. The CDR3 DNA reads as TGTGCCAGCAGTCGGACAGGGGGAACAGAAGAGACCCAGTACTTC. The rearrangement uses TRBV6-5 and TRBJ2-5; TRBD1 matches at 10 bases. The CDR3 is 15 amino acids. CDR1 and CDR2 (germline): MNHEY, SVGAGI. The V segment lost 5 bases and the J segment 3 bases; nucleotides outside the gene matches: 6.

This clonotype was seen more than once but under ten times. This chain uses TRBV20-1 with TRBJ2-7; the D gene could be TRBD1 or TRBD2 (7 bases each). Germline V gene lookup returns CDR1 DFQATT and CDR2 SNEGSKA (reference sequence). V was trimmed by 4 bases and J by 3 bases, leaving 19 bases between them. The CDR3 sequence is 15 residues long. The CDR3 coding sequence is TGCAGTGCTAAGTTTTCAGGGGGGGCCATCTACGAGCAGTACTTC. Translation gives CSAKFSGGAIYEQYF.

This clonotype has only a few counts. V gene TRBV10-3 combines with J gene TRBJ1-5, with 7 bases lining up with TRBD1. J lost 1 base, V lost 10 bases, and 13 bases had no gene match. CDR3 size: 16 residues. CDR1 and CDR2 from the germline V gene are ENHRY and SYGVKD. The CDR3 bases are TGTGCCAGCAGCGACGGGACAGACAAGAGCAATCAGCCCCAGCATTTT. Translated: CASSDGTDKSNQPQHF.